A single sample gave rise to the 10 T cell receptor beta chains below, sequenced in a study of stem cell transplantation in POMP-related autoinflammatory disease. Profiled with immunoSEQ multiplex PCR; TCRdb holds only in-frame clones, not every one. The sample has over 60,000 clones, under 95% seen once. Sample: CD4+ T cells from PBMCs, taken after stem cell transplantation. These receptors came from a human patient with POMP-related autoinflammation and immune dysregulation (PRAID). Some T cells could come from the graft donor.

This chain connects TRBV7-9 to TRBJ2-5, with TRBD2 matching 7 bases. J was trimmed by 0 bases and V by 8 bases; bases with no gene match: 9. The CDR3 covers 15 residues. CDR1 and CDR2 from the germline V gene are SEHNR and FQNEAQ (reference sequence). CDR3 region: CASSGRRGYQETQYF. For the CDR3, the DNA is TGTGCCAGCTCCGGAAGGCGGGGGTACCAAGAGACCCAGTACTTC.

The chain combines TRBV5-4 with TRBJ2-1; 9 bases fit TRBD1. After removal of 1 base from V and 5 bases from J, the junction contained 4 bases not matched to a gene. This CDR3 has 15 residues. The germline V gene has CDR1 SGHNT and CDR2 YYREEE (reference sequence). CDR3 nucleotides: TGTGCCAGCAGCTTGCTGGGACAGGGCCACAATGAGCAGTTCTTC. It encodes CASSLLGQGHNEQFF.

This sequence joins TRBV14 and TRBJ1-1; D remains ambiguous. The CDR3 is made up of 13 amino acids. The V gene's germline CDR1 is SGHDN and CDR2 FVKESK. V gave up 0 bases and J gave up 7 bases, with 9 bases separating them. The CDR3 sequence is CASSQELLFEAFF. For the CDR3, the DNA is TGTGCCAGCAGCCAAGAATTGCTTTTTGAAGCTTTCTTT.

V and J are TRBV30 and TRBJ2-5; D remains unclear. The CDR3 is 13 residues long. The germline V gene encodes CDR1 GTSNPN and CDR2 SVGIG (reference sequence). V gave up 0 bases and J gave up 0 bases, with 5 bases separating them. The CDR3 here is CAWSVSHQETQYF. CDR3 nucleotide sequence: TGTGCCTGGAGTGTAAGCCACCAAGAGACCCAGTACTTC.

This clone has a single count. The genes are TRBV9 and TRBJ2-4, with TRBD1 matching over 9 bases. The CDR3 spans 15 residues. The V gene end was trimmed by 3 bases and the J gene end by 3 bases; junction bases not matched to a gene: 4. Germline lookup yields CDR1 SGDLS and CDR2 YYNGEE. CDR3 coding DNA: TGTGCCAGCAGCGCGGGACAGGGCGGCAAAAACATTCAGTACTTC. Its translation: CASSAGQGGKNIQYF.

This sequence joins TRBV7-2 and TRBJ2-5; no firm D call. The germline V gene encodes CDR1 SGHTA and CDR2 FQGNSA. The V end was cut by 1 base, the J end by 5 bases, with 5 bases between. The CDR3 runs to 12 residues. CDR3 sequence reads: CASSLVGETQYF. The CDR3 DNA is TGTGCCAGCAGCTTAGTGGGCGAGACCCAGTACTTC.

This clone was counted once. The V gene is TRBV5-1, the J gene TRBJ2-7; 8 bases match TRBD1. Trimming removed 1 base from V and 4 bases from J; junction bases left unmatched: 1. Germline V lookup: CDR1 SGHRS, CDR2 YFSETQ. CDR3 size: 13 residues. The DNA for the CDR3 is TGCGCCAGCAGCTTGAGGGACAGGTACGAGCAGTACTTC. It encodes CASSLRDRYEQYF.

CDR3: CASSPLLSGNTIYF. The CDR3 nucleotides are TGTGCCAGCAGCCCCTTACTCTCTGGAAACACCATATATTTT. The rearrangement uses TRBV3-1 (or the pseudogene TRBV3-2) and TRBJ1-3, with D hard to call. The CDR3 consists of 14 residues. Germline CDR1 LGHDT, CDR2 YNNKEL (reference sequence). The germline V and J ends were trimmed by 4 bases and 0 bases, with 7 bases remaining between them.

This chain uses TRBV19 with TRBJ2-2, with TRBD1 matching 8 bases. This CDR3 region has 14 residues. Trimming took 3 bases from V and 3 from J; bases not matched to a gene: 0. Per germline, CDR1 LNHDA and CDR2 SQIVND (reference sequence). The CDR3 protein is CASSMTGDTGELFF. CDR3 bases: TGTGCCAGTAGTATGACAGGGGACACCGGGGAGCTGTTTTTT.

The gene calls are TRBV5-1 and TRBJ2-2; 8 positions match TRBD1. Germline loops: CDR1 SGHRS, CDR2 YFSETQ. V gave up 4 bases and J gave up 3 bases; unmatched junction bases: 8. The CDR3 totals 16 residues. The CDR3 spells CASSRPGGADTGELFF. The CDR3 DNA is TGCGCCAGCAGCCGCCCAGGGGGCGCTGACACCGGGGAGCTGTTTTTT.